The 26 T cell receptor beta chains below were found in one sample sequenced in a study of blood T cell repertoires in COVID-19. The data were produced by immunoSEQ multiplex PCR, yet TCRdb's version contains in-frame clones alone and is incomplete. The data show roughly 190,000 clones, approximately 84% seen once. The sequenced sample consisted of PBMCs or T cells enriched from blood (not recorded which). These receptors were obtained from a woman aged 25 to 39 who had recovered from COVID-19.

The chain uses TRBV28 and TRBJ2-1; D may be TRBD2 (6 bases). From germline, CDR1 is MDHEN and CDR2 SYDVKM. Deletions cut 6 bases from V and 2 bases from J, with 14 bases between. This CDR3 comprises 15 residues. For the CDR3, the DNA is TGTGCCAGCAGCCCCTCGGAGGGCGCCTACAATGAGCAGTTCTTC. It encodes CASSPSEGAYNEQFF.

The chain links TRBV9 to TRBJ2-3, with 11 bases fitting TRBD2. This CDR3 has 16 amino acids. The V gene end was trimmed by 3 bases and the J gene end by 4 bases; junction bases not matched to a gene: 7. Germline V gene sequence: CDR1 SGDLS, CDR2 YYNGEE. In nucleotides, the CDR3 is TGTGCCAGCAGCGGGGTAGCGGGGGGGCCCTCAGATACGCAGTATTTT. This gives the protein CASSGVAGGPSDTQYF.

The CDR3 DNA follows: TGTGCCAGCAGCGCAGGTTATCAGCCCCAGCATTTT. This codes for CASSAGYQPQHF. This chain joins TRBV7-9 and TRBJ1-5; D unresolved. V gave up 5 bases and J gave up 5 bases, with 7 bases separating them. Looked up from germline, CDR1 is SEHNR and CDR2 is FQNEAQ (reference sequence). The CDR3 extends over 12 amino acids.

The chain is built from TRBV20-1 and TRBJ2-1; tentative D call: TRBD1 (5 bases). There are 10 residues in the CDR3. Germline V gene sequence: CDR1 DFQATT, CDR2 SNEGSKA (reference sequence). CDR3 region: CSLQGHEQFF. Written as DNA, the CDR3 is TGCAGCCTCCAGGGCCATGAGCAGTTCTTC.

The chain carries TRBV10-3 and TRBJ1-1; a weak D match, TRBD1 (5 bases). Germline assignment: CDR1 ENHRY and CDR2 SYGVKD. The CDR3 consists of 14 residues. V lost 2 bases to trimming and J lost 1 base, with 8 bases between them. This chain's CDR3 is CAISEVQGNTEAFF. DNA of the CDR3: TGTGCCATCAGTGAGGTGCAGGGGAACACTGAAGCTTTCTTT.

This clone was seen once. The rearrangement joins TRBV25-1 to TRBJ1-6; 8 bases are a match to TRBD1. Germline loops: CDR1 MGHDK, CDR2 SYGVNS. The CDR3 totals 14 residues. With V trimmed by 7 bases and J by 3 bases, 2 bases remained unmatched. In DNA form, the CDR3 reads TGTGCCAGCACCGGGACAGGCTATAATTCACCCCTCCACTTT. It translates to CASTGTGYNSPLHF. The full variable domain, with the rest looked up from reference TRBV25-1 and TRBJ1-6, is EADIYQTPRYLVIGTGKKITLECSQTMGHDKMYWYQQDPGMELHLIHYSYGVNSTEKGDLSSESTVSRIRTEHFPLTLESARPSHTSQYLCASTGTGYNSPLHFGNGTRLTVT.

This clone came up a few times. The CDR3, as DNA: TGTGCCAGCATGGCCCAGGGGGCTGGATACAATGAGCAGTTCTTC. Amino acids: CASMAQGAGYNEQFF. V is TRBV2 and J is TRBJ2-1; 8 bases map to TRBD1. Germline loops: CDR1 SNHLY, CDR2 FYNNEI. V lost 7 bases and J lost 4; bases outside the gene matches: 9. The CDR3 sequence is 15 residues long.

J is TRBJ1-1 and V is TRBV11-1; 12 nucleotides align to TRBD1. Germline lookup yields CDR1 SGHAT and CDR2 FQDESV (reference sequence). The CDR3 covers 15 residues. The trim removed 1 base at V and 10 bases at J, leaving 7 bases unmatched. The chain's CDR3 is CASSLDRTGQGAAFF. The CDR3 DNA reads TGTGCCAGCAGCTTAGACCGAACGGGACAGGGGGCAGCTTTCTTT.

The gene calls are TRBV7-9 and TRBJ2-5; TRBD1 agrees at 9 bases. The CDR3 is 15 amino acids. Germline V lookup: CDR1 SEHNR, CDR2 FQNEAQ (reference sequence). The trim removed 0 bases at V and 5 bases at J, leaving 4 bases unmatched. CDR3 coding DNA: TGTGCCAGCAGCTTAGCGCTGGACAGGGGTGAGACCCAGTACTTC. The encoded protein is CASSLALDRGETQYF.

The rearrangement links TRBV9 to TRBJ2-3; the D is unclear. The ends were cut back, 0 bases at V and 9 bases at J, with 5 bases in the middle. The CDR3 has 11 residues. From germline, CDR1 is SGDLS and CDR2 YYNGEE. CDR3 loop: CASSVESTQYF. DNA for the CDR3: TGTGCCAGCAGCGTAGAATCGACGCAGTATTTT.

The chain is built from TRBV4-2 and TRBJ2-3, with 8 positions matching TRBD2. The CDR3 is made up of 16 amino acids. Germline V lookup: CDR1 LGHNA, CDR2 YNFKEQ. Germline trimming cut 3 bases from V and 1 base from J; bases unmatched to any gene: 6. The CDR3 DNA reads as TGTGCCAGCAGCCAGCAAGCGGGGGCCGGCACAGATACGCAGTATTTT. It encodes CASSQQAGAGTDTQYF.

The sample holds one count of this clone. CDR3 nucleotides: TGTGCCAGCAGCGCAGGGACAGGTAGGGCCGGCTACACCTTC. Amino acid sequence: CASSAGTGRAGYTF. The chain recombines TRBV7-9 with TRBJ1-2; 8 positions match TRBD1. The CDR3 spans 14 residues. V gave up 5 bases and J gave up 8 bases; unmatched junction bases: 10. Looked up from germline, CDR1 is SEHNR and CDR2 is FQNEAQ (reference sequence).

This clone came up a few times. The V call is TRBV6-5, the J call TRBJ1-2; no reliable D call. CDR1 is MNHEY and CDR2 is SVGAGI in the germline V gene. V shed 7 bases and J shed 6 bases, with 18 bases lying between them. CDR3 length: 14 amino acids. CDR3 protein: CASTSVAGPNGYTF. The CDR3 nucleotides are TGTGCCAGCACCTCCGTGGCAGGCCCCAATGGCTACACCTTC.

The V call is TRBV19, the J call TRBJ1-1; 9 nucleotides line up with TRBD1. The CDR3 loop spans 14 amino acids. Germline CDR1 is LNHDA and CDR2 is SQIVND (reference sequence). The V gene end was trimmed by 4 bases and the J gene end by 8 bases; junction bases not matched to a gene: 8. The CDR3, as DNA: TGTGCCAGTAGTACAACAGGGGGCGCCGGGGAAGCTTTCTTT. This codes for CASSTTGGAGEAFF.

The genes are TRBV5-1 and TRBJ1-2; 7 bases match TRBD1. The length of the CDR3 is 14 residues. Germline lookup yields CDR1 SGHRS and CDR2 YFSETQ. V lost 1 base to trimming and J lost 8 bases; unmatched junction nucleotides: 8. The DNA for the CDR3 is TGCGCCAGCAGCTTGATTACAGGGGAAGGGGGCTACACCTTC. The encoded protein is CASSLITGEGGYTF.

The V call is TRBV10-1, the J call TRBJ1-6; maybe TRBD1 (6 bases). The CDR3 has 16 amino acids. Looked up from germline, CDR1 is WNHNN and CDR2 is SYGVQD (reference sequence). Trimming removed 9 bases at V and 0 bases at J, with 15 bases between. The chain's CDR3 is CARPDRLSSYNSPLHF. As DNA, the CDR3 is TGCGCCAGACCTGACAGGCTGAGCTCCTATAATTCACCCCTCCACTTT.

The genes are TRBV12-3 or TRBV12-4 and TRBJ2-1; D is uncertain. This CDR3 contains 13 residues. The germline V and J ends were trimmed by 6 bases and 6 bases, with 12 bases remaining between them. This CDR3 reads CASSTENPNEQFF. The CDR3 nucleotides are TGTGCCAGCAGCACAGAGAATCCCAATGAGCAGTTCTTC.

This clone was observed a single time. V is TRBV28 and J is TRBJ1-5, with TRBD1 matching over 8 bases. Losses at the gene ends were 7 bases for V and 4 bases for J; bases not matched to a gene: 9. The CDR3 runs 15 residues. Germline V lookup: CDR1 MDHEN, CDR2 SYDVKM. The CDR3 here is CASTYGQGVNQPQHF. The CDR3 nucleotides are TGTGCCAGCACCTACGGACAGGGAGTAAATCAGCCCCAGCATTTT.

The chain uses TRBV6-5 and TRBJ2-7; 11 nucleotides agree with TRBD2. The length of the CDR3 is 13 residues. The ends lost 9 bases at V and 3 bases at J; junction bases unmatched: 4. Germline values: CDR1 MNHEY, CDR2 SVGAGI. The CDR3 sequence is CASLLAGDYEQYF. The CDR3 coding sequence is TGTGCCAGTTTACTAGCGGGAGACTACGAGCAGTACTTC.

This chain connects TRBV28 to TRBJ2-3; D remains unclear. Germline CDR1 is MDHEN and CDR2 is SYDVKM. V dropped 2 bases and J dropped 2 bases, with 14 bases sitting between them. This CDR3 is 16 amino acids long. The CDR3 sequence: CASSLMSRRTTDTQYF. CDR3 coding DNA: TGTGCCAGCAGTTTAATGTCCAGAAGAACCACAGATACGCAGTATTTT.

J is TRBJ1-5 and V is TRBV6-5; unclear D gene. Trimming left V 6 bases short and J 4 bases short, with 16 bases between. The CDR3 length is 15 residues. In germline, CDR1 is MNHEY, CDR2 SVGAGI. The CDR3 sequence: CASRLHRDPNQPQHF. CDR3 nucleotides: TGTGCCAGCAGACTCCACAGAGACCCTAATCAGCCCCAGCATTTT.

This chain links TRBV7-2 with TRBJ2-3, with D unresolved. This CDR3 is 16 amino acids long. Deletions cut 5 bases from V and 2 bases from J, with 17 bases between. The germline CDR1 and CDR2 sequences are SGHTA and FQGNSA. CDR3 loop: CASSTRLGGNTDTQYF. The CDR3 nucleotides are TGTGCCAGCAGCACGCGACTTGGCGGCAACACAGATACGCAGTATTTT. Based on the CDR3 plus reference TRBV7-2 and TRBJ2-3, the full variable domain is GAGVSQSPSNKVTEKGKDVELRCDPISGHTALYWYRQSLGQGLEFLIYFQGNSAPDKSGLPSDRFSAERTGGSVSTLTIQRTQQEDSAVYLCASSTRLGGNTDTQYFGPGTRLTVL.

CDR3 nucleotides: TGTGCCAGCAGCTTAGGAGCCTATGGCTACACCTTC. Translated, it gives CASSLGAYGYTF. This chain links TRBV13 with TRBJ1-2; D remains unclear. Trimming pared 0 bases from V and 4 bases from J, leaving 3 bases between. The CDR3 is 12 residues long. Germline V gene lookup returns CDR1 PRHDT and CDR2 FYEKMQ (reference sequence).

CDR3 nucleotide sequence: TGTGCCAGTAGTCCCCGGTCCCCGAATCAGCCCCAGCATTTT. Its translation is CASSPRSPNQPQHF. The V gene is TRBV19, the J gene TRBJ1-5; D is unclear. Trimming pared 5 bases from V and 4 bases from J, leaving 12 bases between. The CDR3 is made up of 14 amino acids. CDR1 and CDR2 from the germline V gene are LNHDA and SQIVND (reference sequence).

This clone was seen at least ten times. Other nucleotide sequences from this sample produce the same CDR3. The rearrangement joins TRBV5-5 to TRBJ2-5; weak D call: TRBD2 (6 bases). The CDR3 has 13 residues. Germline V gene lookup returns CDR1 SGHKS and CDR2 YYEKEE (reference sequence). V was pared by 4 bases and J by 5 bases, with 12 bases between. The CDR3 here is CASSLGGEETQYF. CDR3 DNA: TGTGCCAGCAGCCTGGGCGGGGAGGAGACCCAGTACTTC.

V gene TRBV5-4 combines with J gene TRBJ1-1, with 8 bases aligning to TRBD1. CDR1 and CDR2 (germline): SGHNT, YYREEE (reference sequence). CDR3 length: 15 residues. With 4 bases clipped from V and 2 bases from J, the junction kept 7 bases outside the gene matches. CDR3 region: CASSTGGFLNTEAFF. The CDR3 DNA reads TGTGCCAGCAGCACAGGGGGATTCCTCAACACTGAAGCTTTCTTT.